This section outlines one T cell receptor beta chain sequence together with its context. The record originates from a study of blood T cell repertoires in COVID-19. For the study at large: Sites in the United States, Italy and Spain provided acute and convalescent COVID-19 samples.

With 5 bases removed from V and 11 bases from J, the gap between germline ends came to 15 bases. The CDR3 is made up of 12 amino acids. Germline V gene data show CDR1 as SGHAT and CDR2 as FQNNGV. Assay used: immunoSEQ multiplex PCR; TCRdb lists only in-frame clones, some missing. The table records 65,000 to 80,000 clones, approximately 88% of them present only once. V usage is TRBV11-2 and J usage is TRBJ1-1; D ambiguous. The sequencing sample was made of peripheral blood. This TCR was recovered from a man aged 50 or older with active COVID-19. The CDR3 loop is CASSSGVLWAFF. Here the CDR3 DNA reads TGTGCCAGCAGCAGCGGTGTTCTGTGGGCTTTCTTT.